A selection of T cell receptor beta chains follows, all from one sample in a study of cytomegalovirus exposure and HLA in healthy donors. TCRdb's copy holds only in-frame clones and misses some; the assay was immunoSEQ multiplex PCR. The sample holds roughly 120,000 clones, less than 80% seen once. Sequenced input: PBMCs. All receptors come from a woman aged 50 to 60 in good health and CMV-seropositive. CDR3s include the opening cysteine and the closing phenylalanine or tryptophan. Each record gives: D gene, J gene, clone size, V gene, CDR3 length, CDR3 DNA, CDR3 protein. A D gene is named only where the DNA matches it firmly. For some rows the clone size is stated as once, few or many, or as a class when expanded; others skip it.

d_gene: TRBD2
j_gene: TRBJ2-3
abundance: NA
v_gene: TRBV27
len: 16
CDR3nt: TGTGCCAGCAGTACCCTCGGACTAGCGGACACAGATACGCAGTATTTT
CDR3aa: CASSTLGLADTDTQYF

d_gene: TRBD1
j_gene: TRBJ1-1
abundance: NA
v_gene: TRBV15
len: 15
CDR3nt: TGTGCCACCAGCAGAGACGGGACAGGGGGGACTGAAGCTTTCTTT
CDR3aa: CATSRDGTGGTEAFF

d_gene: NA
j_gene: TRBJ2-5
abundance: few
v_gene: TRBV30
len: 13
CDR3nt: TGTGCCTGGAGACTTGCCTTACAAGAGACCCAGTACTTC
CDR3aa: CAWRLALQETQYF

d_gene: TRBD1
j_gene: TRBJ1-1
abundance: few
v_gene: TRBV27
len: 16
CDR3nt: TGTGCCAGCAGTTCCTCACAGGGGGCCGTAGGAACTGAAGCTTTCTTT
CDR3aa: CASSSSQGAVGTEAFF

d_gene: NA
j_gene: TRBJ2-7
abundance: NA
v_gene: TRBV6-5
len: 16
CDR3nt: TGTGCCAGCAGTTACTCGCGGCGCGGGCTTGACTACGAGCAGTACTTC
CDR3aa: CASSYSRRGLDYEQYF

d_gene: NA
j_gene: TRBJ2-7
abundance: NA
v_gene: TRBV4-2
len: 16
CDR3nt: TGTGCCAGCAGCCCCGGGGTCTCGACAGGCCCCTACGAGCAGTACTTC
CDR3aa: CASSPGVSTGPYEQYF

d_gene: TRBD1
j_gene: TRBJ1-2
abundance: NA
v_gene: TRBV4-3
len: 14
CDR3nt: TGCGCCAGCAGCCAAGATAGGGGGCCAGGAGGCTACACCTTC
CDR3aa: CASSQDRGPGGYTF

d_gene: TRBD2
j_gene: TRBJ2-3
abundance: NA
v_gene: TRBV5-6
len: 16
CDR3nt: TGTGCCAGCAGCTTGGGGACTAGCGGGTTGGCAGATACGCAGTATTTT
CDR3aa: CASSLGTSGLADTQYF

d_gene: NA
j_gene: TRBJ2-1
abundance: NA
v_gene: TRBV5-5
len: 14
CDR3nt: TGTGCCAGCAGCTTGGTCGGCGGGATGAATGAGCAGTTCTTC
CDR3aa: CASSLVGGMNEQFF

d_gene: NA
j_gene: TRBJ2-5
abundance: NA
v_gene: TRBV7-2
len: 15
CDR3nt: TGTGCCAGCAGCTTAGGCAGTCTTAAGCAAGAGACCCAGTACTTC
CDR3aa: CASSLGSLKQETQYF

d_gene: TRBD1
j_gene: TRBJ1-2
abundance: few
v_gene: TRBV27
len: 15
CDR3nt: TGTGCCAGCAGTTCTCGGGACAGGATAAACTATGGCTACACCTTC
CDR3aa: CASSSRDRINYGYTF

d_gene: TRBD1
j_gene: TRBJ1-1
abundance: NA
v_gene: TRBV4-1
len: 14
CDR3nt: TGCGCCAGCAGCCAAAGGACAGGGGGCTTTGAAGCTTTCTTT
CDR3aa: CASSQRTGGFEAFF

d_gene: TRBD1
j_gene: TRBJ2-7
abundance: NA
v_gene: TRBV6-4
len: 18
CDR3nt: TGTGCCAGCAGTGCTACCAACCACCGGACAGGGACCTCCTACGAGCAGTACTTC
CDR3aa: CASSATNHRTGTSYEQYF

d_gene: NA
j_gene: TRBJ2-5
abundance: NA
v_gene: TRBV5-6
len: 13
CDR3nt: TGTGCCAGCAGCTTCCTTTACAGCGAGACCCAGTACTTC
CDR3aa: CASSFLYSETQYF

d_gene: TRBD1
j_gene: TRBJ2-7
abundance: NA
v_gene: TRBV7-7
len: 14
CDR3nt: TGTGCCAGCAGCTTAGGGACAGGGGTCTACGAGCAGTACTTC
CDR3aa: CASSLGTGVYEQYF

d_gene: NA
j_gene: TRBJ1-2
abundance: few
v_gene: TRBV5-1
len: 17
CDR3nt: TGCGCCAGCAGCTTGGATTCTGCCAGGGTTACACTTGATGGCTACACCTTC
CDR3aa: CASSLDSARVTLDGYTF

d_gene: NA
j_gene: TRBJ1-1
abundance: NA
v_gene: TRBV30
len: 11
CDR3nt: TGTGCCCGAACATTGAACACTGAAGCTTTCTTT
CDR3aa: CARTLNTEAFF

d_gene: NA
j_gene: TRBJ2-3
abundance: NA
v_gene: TRBV27
len: 16
CDR3nt: TGTGCCAGCAGGGGGACTGGGTACGACGGCACAGATACGCAGTATTTT
CDR3aa: CASRGTGYDGTDTQYF

d_gene: TRBD1
j_gene: TRBJ2-5
abundance: once
v_gene: TRBV5-1
len: 17
CDR3nt: TGCGCCAGCAGCTTGGGGGGCCAGGGGGCGGTTGCAGAGACCCAGTACTTC
CDR3aa: CASSLGGQGAVAETQYF

d_gene: TRBD1
j_gene: TRBJ1-2
abundance: NA
v_gene: TRBV11-2
len: 14
CDR3nt: TGTGCCAGCAGCCTCTACAGGGGTGGGGATGGCTACACCTTC
CDR3aa: CASSLYRGGDGYTF

d_gene: TRBD1
j_gene: TRBJ2-7
abundance: NA
v_gene: TRBV10-1
len: 14
CDR3nt: TGCGCCAGCAGTGATATGGGACAGGGAGCCGAGCAGTACTTC
CDR3aa: CASSDMGQGAEQYF

d_gene: TRBD2
j_gene: TRBJ2-5
abundance: NA
v_gene: TRBV7-9
len: 14
CDR3nt: TGTGCCAGCAGCTTAGGTGGGACTAGAGAGACCCAGTACTTC
CDR3aa: CASSLGGTRETQYF

d_gene: TRBD2
j_gene: TRBJ2-7
abundance: few
v_gene: TRBV18
len: 15
CDR3nt: TGTGCCAGCTCAGGGTTGGAGCGGGGTAACTACGAGCAGTACTTC
CDR3aa: CASSGLERGNYEQYF

d_gene: TRBD1
j_gene: TRBJ2-5
abundance: NA
v_gene: TRBV6-1
len: 15
CDR3nt: TGTGCCAGCAGCCGGGACAGGGGACTCCAAGAGACCCAGTACTTC
CDR3aa: CASSRDRGLQETQYF

d_gene: NA
j_gene: TRBJ1-1
abundance: once
v_gene: TRBV5-1
len: 15
CDR3nt: TGCGCCAGCAGCCCGGATGGGGGGAGAAAGGCTGAAGCTTTCTTT
CDR3aa: CASSPDGGRKAEAFF

d_gene: NA
j_gene: TRBJ1-5
abundance: NA
v_gene: TRBV7-2
len: 14
CDR3nt: TGTGCCAGCAGCTTCAGGGTTGGCAATCAGCCCCAGCATTTT
CDR3aa: CASSFRVGNQPQHF

d_gene: NA
j_gene: TRBJ2-7
abundance: NA
v_gene: TRBV6-5
len: 14
CDR3nt: TGTGCCAGCAGTTACTCACAGGCGGGGTACGAGCAGTACTTC
CDR3aa: CASSYSQAGYEQYF

d_gene: TRBD2
j_gene: TRBJ2-3
abundance: NA
v_gene: TRBV7-2
len: 15
CDR3nt: TGTGCCAGCAGCTTAGCGGCGGGGGGGGCAGATACGCAGTATTTT
CDR3aa: CASSLAAGGADTQYF

d_gene: TRBD1
j_gene: TRBJ1-3
abundance: NA
v_gene: TRBV29-1
len: 14
CDR3nt: TGCAGCGCTCTGACAGGGGCCTCTGGAAACACCATATATTTT
CDR3aa: CSALTGASGNTIYF

d_gene: NA
j_gene: TRBJ1-1
abundance: NA
v_gene: TRBV7-9
len: 14
CDR3nt: TGTGCCAGCAGCCTCGGGACACGCGGCACTGAAGCTTTCTTT
CDR3aa: CASSLGTRGTEAFF

d_gene: NA
j_gene: TRBJ1-6
abundance: NA
v_gene: TRBV28
len: 15
CDR3nt: TGTGCCAGCAGTCGACGTCAGGGTCAGGGTTCACCCCTCCACTTT
CDR3aa: CASSRRQGQGSPLHF

d_gene: NA
j_gene: TRBJ1-1
abundance: few
v_gene: TRBV5-1
len: 12
CDR3nt: TGCGCCAGCAGCTTGCAGAACACTGAAGCTTTCTTT
CDR3aa: CASSLQNTEAFF

d_gene: NA
j_gene: TRBJ1-3
abundance: NA
v_gene: TRBV15
len: 15
CDR3nt: TGTGCCACCAGCAGAGATCCCGGGTCTGGAAACACCATATATTTT
CDR3aa: CATSRDPGSGNTIYF

d_gene: NA
j_gene: TRBJ2-4
abundance: few
v_gene: TRBV28
len: 14
CDR3nt: TGTGCCAGCAAGGACAGACTAGCCAAAAACATTCAGTACTTC
CDR3aa: CASKDRLAKNIQYF

d_gene: NA
j_gene: TRBJ1-3
abundance: NA
v_gene: TRBV6-1
len: 15
CDR3nt: TGTGCCAGCAGGATTGGACACTTCTCTGGAAACACCATATATTTT
CDR3aa: CASRIGHFSGNTIYF

d_gene: NA
j_gene: TRBJ1-1
abundance: NA
v_gene: TRBV6-5
len: 13
CDR3nt: TGTGCCAGCAGGGAACGACAGGCCACGGAAGCTTTCTTT
CDR3aa: CASRERQATEAFF

d_gene: TRBD2
j_gene: TRBJ2-7
abundance: NA
v_gene: TRBV2
len: 14
CDR3nt: TGTGCCAGCATTAGCGGGGGTCAGCCGTACGAGCAGTACTTC
CDR3aa: CASISGGQPYEQYF

d_gene: TRBD1
j_gene: TRBJ2-1
abundance: NA
v_gene: TRBV10-2
len: 15
CDR3nt: TGCGCCAGCAGTGAGTCGAACCGGGACAGGAATGAGCAGTTCTTC
CDR3aa: CASSESNRDRNEQFF

d_gene: NA
j_gene: TRBJ2-5
abundance: NA
v_gene: TRBV11-2
len: 14
CDR3nt: TGTGCCAGCACCCTCACGGCAGGGAAAGAGACCCAGTACTTC
CDR3aa: CASTLTAGKETQYF

d_gene: NA
j_gene: TRBJ2-1
abundance: NA
v_gene: TRBV5-8
len: 13
CDR3nt: TGTGCCAGCAGCTTGGTTGGGGGGAATGAGCAGTTCTTC
CDR3aa: CASSLVGGNEQFF

d_gene: NA
j_gene: TRBJ2-3
abundance: NA
v_gene: TRBV10-3
len: 16
CDR3nt: TGTGCCATCAGTGTTCAGGGGGGAGGATCCACAGATACGCAGTATTTT
CDR3aa: CAISVQGGGSTDTQYF

d_gene: NA
j_gene: TRBJ2-1
abundance: NA
v_gene: TRBV9
len: 13
CDR3nt: TGTGCCAGCAGCCCCCGGGGTATCGATGAGCAGTTCTTC
CDR3aa: CASSPRGIDEQFF

d_gene: NA
j_gene: TRBJ1-2
abundance: NA
v_gene: TRBV7-2
len: 14
CDR3nt: TGTGCCAGCAGCACAGAGGGCTTTACCTATGGCTACACCTTC
CDR3aa: CASSTEGFTYGYTF

d_gene: NA
j_gene: TRBJ2-2
abundance: NA
v_gene: TRBV4-3
len: 16
CDR3nt: TGCGCCAGCAGCCAAGCACGTGGGGGAGGCACCGGGGAGCTGTTTTTT
CDR3aa: CASSQARGGGTGELFF

d_gene: TRBD1
j_gene: TRBJ1-4
abundance: NA
v_gene: TRBV2
len: 14
CDR3nt: TGTGCCAGCGCACCCGACAGGGGTCCTGAAAAACTGTTTTTT
CDR3aa: CASAPDRGPEKLFF

d_gene: TRBD2
j_gene: TRBJ2-7
abundance: NA
v_gene: TRBV5-4
len: 13
CDR3nt: TGTGCCAGCAGCCCGGGACTAGCGGGGGAGCAGTACTTC
CDR3aa: CASSPGLAGEQYF

d_gene: TRBD2
j_gene: TRBJ2-2
abundance: NA
v_gene: TRBV18
len: 16
CDR3nt: TGTGCCAGCTCACCCCTAGCGGGAGCGGGCACCGGGGAGCTGTTTTTT
CDR3aa: CASSPLAGAGTGELFF

d_gene: NA
j_gene: TRBJ2-2
abundance: few
v_gene: TRBV5-4
len: 16
CDR3nt: TGTGCCAGCACCAAGGGGGGACAGAGAAACACCGGGGAGCTGTTTTTT
CDR3aa: CASTKGGQRNTGELFF

d_gene: NA
j_gene: TRBJ1-1
abundance: NA
v_gene: TRBV25-1
len: 16
CDR3nt: TGTGCCAGCAGCGGGAGGGTAGGACAGACGAACACTGAAGCTTTCTTT
CDR3aa: CASSGRVGQTNTEAFF